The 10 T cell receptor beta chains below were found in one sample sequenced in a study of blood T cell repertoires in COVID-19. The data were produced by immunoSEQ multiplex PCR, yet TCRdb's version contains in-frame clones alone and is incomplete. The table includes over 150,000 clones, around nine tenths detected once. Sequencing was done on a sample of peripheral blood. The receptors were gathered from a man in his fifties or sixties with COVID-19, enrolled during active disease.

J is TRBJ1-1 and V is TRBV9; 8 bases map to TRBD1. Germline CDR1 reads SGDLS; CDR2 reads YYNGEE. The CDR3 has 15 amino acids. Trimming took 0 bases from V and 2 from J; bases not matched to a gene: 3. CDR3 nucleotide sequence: TGTGCCAGCAGCGTAGGGCCAGGGGGCAACACTGAAGCTTTCTTT. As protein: CASSVGPGGNTEAFF.

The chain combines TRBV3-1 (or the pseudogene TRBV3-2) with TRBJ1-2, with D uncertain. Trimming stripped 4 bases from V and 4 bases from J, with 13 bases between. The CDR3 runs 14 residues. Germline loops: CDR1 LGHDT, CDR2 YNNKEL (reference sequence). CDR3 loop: CASSRRSPFYGYTF. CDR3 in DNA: TGTGCCAGCAGCCGCAGGTCCCCATTCTATGGCTACACCTTC.

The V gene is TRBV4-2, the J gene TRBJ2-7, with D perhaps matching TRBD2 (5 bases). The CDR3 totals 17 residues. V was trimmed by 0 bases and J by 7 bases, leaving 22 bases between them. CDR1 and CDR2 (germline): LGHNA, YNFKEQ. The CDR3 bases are TGTGCCAGCAGCCAAGATCGAGAGGGTTGGGGAGTCGGGGAGCAGTACTTC. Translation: CASSQDREGWGVGEQYF.

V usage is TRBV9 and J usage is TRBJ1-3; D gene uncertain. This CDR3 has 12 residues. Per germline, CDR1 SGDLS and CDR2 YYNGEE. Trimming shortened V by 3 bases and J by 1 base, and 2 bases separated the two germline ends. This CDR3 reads CASSASGNTIYF. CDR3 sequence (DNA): TGTGCCAGCAGCGCGTCTGGAAACACCATATATTTT.

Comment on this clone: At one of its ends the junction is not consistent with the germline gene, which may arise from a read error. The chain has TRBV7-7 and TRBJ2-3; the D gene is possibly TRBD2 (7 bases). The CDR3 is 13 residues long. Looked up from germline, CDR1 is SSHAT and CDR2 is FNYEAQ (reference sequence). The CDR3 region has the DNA TGTGCTAGCAGTCTCAAGGGGGGGGATACGCAGTATTTT. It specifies CASSLKGGDTQYF.

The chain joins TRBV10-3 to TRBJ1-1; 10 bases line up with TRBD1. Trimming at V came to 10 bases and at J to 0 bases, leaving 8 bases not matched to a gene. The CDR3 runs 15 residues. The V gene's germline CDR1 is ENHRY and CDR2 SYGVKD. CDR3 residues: CATSTGGAVNTEAFF. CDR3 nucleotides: TGTGCCACGTCGACAGGGGGCGCTGTGAACACTGAAGCTTTCTTT.

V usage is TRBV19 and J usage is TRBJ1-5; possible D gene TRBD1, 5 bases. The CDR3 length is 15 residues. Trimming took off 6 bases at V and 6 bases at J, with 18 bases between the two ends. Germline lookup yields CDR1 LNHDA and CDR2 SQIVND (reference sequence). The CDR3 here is CASRVAGEGGQPQHF. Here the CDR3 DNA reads TGTGCCAGTAGGGTAGCGGGGGAGGGAGGTCAGCCCCAGCATTTT.

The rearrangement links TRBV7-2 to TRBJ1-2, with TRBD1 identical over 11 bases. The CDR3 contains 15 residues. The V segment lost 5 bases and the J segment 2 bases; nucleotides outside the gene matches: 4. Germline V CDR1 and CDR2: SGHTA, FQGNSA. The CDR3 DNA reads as TGTGCCAGCAGCCCAGGACAGGGGGCCAACTATGGCTACACCTTC. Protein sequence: CASSPGQGANYGYTF. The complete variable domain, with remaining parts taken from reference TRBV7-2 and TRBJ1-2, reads GAGVSQSPSNKVTEKGKDVELRCDPISGHTALYWYRQSLGQGLEFLIYFQGNSAPDKSGLPSDRFSAERTGGSVSTLTIQRTQQEDSAVYLCASSPGQGANYGYTFGSGTRLTVV.

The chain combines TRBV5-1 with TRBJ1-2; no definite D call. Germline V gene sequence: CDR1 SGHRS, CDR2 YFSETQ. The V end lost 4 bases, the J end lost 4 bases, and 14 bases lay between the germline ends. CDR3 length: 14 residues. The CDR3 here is CASSTSDGIYGYTF. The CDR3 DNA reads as TGCGCCAGCAGCACCTCGGACGGGATCTATGGCTACACCTTC.

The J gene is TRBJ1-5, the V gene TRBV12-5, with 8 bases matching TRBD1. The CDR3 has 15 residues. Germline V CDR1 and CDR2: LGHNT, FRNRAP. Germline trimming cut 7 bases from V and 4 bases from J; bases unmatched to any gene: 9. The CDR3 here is CASDGQGVGNQPQHF. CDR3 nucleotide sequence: TGTGCTAGTGACGGACAGGGCGTTGGGAATCAGCCCCAGCATTTT. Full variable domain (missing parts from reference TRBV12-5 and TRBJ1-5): DARVTQTPRHKVTEMGQEVTMRCQPILGHNTVFWYRQTMMQGLELLAYFRNRAPLDDSGMPKDRFSAEMPDATLATLKIQPSEPRDSAVYFCASDGQGVGNQPQHFGDGTRLSIL.